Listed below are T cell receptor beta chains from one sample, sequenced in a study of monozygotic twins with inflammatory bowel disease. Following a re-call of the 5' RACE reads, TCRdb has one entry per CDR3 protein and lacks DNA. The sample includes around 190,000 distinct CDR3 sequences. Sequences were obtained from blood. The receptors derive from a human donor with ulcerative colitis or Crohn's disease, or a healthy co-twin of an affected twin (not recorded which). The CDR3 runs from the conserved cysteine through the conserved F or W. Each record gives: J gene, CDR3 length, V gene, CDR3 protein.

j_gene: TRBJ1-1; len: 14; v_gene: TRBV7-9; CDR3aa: CASSPELLNTEAFF
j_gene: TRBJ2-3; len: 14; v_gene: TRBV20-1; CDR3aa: CSARVGGSADTQYF
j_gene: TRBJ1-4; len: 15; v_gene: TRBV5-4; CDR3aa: CASSSGGISNEKLFF
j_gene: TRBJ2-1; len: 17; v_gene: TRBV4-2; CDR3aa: CASSQDLSGVPYNEQFF
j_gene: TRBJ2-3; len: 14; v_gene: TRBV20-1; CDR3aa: CSASLAGNTDTQYF
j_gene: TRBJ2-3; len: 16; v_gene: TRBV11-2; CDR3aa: CASSFLAGAHGRTQYF
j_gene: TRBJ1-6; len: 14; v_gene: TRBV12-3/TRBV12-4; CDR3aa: CASSLDANNSPLHF
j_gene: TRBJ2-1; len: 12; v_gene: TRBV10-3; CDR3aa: CAIRTVSDEQFF
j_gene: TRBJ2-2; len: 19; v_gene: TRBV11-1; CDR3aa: CASSGGVSGWYVDTGELFF
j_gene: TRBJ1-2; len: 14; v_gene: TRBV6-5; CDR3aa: CASSYKGADYGYTF
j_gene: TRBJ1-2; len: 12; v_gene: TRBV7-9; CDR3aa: CASGGTNYGYTF
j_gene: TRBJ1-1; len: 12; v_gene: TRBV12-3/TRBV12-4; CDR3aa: CASSSRLTEAFF
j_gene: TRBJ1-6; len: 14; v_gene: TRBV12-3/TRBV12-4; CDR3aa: CASSLGTSQSPLHF
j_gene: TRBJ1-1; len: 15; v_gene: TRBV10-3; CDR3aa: CAISDLDRGNTEAFF
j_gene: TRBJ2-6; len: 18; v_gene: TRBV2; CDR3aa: CASMKPTGGISGANVLTF
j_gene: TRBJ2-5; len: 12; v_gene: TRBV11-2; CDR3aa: CASSRIKETQYF
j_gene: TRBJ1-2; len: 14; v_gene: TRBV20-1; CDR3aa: CSAPVGGAWSGYTF
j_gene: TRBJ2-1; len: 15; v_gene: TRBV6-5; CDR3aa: CASSYTTSGRNEQFF
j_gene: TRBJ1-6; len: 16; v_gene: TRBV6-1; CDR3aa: CASSRRLGAYNSPLHF
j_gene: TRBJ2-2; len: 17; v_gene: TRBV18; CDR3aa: CASSPPSRGMHTGELFF
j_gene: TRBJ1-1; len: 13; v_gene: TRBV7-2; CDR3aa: CASSALLPGEAFF
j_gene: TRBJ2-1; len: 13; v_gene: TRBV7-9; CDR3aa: CAGRERVNNEQFF
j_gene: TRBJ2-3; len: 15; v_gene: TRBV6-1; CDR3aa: CASTSGQGHLDTQYF
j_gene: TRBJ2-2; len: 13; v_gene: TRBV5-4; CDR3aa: CASSLVATGELFF
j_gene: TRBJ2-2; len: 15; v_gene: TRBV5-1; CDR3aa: CASSIGTANTGELFF
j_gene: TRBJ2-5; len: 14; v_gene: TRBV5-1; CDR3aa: CASRVAGDGETQYF
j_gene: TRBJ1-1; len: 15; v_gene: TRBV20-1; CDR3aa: CSAGGTGAFYAEAFF
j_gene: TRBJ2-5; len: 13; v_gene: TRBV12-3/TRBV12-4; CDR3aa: CASSEGAQETQYF
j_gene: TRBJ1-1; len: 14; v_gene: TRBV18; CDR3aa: CASSPYDRNTEAFF
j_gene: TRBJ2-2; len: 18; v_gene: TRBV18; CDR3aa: CASSPRTVVQGNTGELFF
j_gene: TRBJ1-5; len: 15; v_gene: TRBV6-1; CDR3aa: CASSDLGVGNQPQHF
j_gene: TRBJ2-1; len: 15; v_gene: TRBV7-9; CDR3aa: CASSYGPGGQNEQFF
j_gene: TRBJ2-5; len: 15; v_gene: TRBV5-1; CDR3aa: CASSLNSQGRETQYF
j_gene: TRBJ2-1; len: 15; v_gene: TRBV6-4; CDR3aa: CASSDVSGGADEQFF
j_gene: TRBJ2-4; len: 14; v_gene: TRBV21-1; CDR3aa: CASSQGGTGVPKYF
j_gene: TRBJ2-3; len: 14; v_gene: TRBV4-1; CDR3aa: CASSQEQSTDTQYF
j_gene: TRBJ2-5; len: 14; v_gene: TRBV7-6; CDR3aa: CASSLGYSQETQYF
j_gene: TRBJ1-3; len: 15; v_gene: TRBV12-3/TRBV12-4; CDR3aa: CASSTTGITGNTIYF
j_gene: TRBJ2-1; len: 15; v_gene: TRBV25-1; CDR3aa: CASSEYRVDNLEQFF
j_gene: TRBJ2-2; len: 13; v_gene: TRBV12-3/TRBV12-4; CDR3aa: CASSFGGVGELFF
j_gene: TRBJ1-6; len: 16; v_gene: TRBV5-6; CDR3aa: CASSLFRALTNSPLHF
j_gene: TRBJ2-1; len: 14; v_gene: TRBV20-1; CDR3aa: CSALQWSSYNEQFF
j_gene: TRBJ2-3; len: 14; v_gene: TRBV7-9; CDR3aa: CASSPRVSTDTQYF
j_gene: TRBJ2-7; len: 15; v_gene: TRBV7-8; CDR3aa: CASSPARDSRYEQYF
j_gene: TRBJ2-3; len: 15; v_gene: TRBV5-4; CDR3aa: CASSLDLAGTDTQYF
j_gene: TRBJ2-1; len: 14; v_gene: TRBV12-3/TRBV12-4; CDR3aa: CASSSLAGEGEQFF
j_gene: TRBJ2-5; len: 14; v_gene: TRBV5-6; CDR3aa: CASSSTQGAETQYF